Listed here are 11 T cell receptor beta chains from one sample, sequenced in a study of blood T cell repertoires in COVID-19. Assay used: immunoSEQ multiplex PCR; TCRdb lists only in-frame clones, some missing. The table records 230,000 or so clones, around 80% of them present only once. Input material: peripheral blood. The receptor set was obtained from a human donor in a cohort sampled during active COVID-19.

In this sample, this clone turned up a few times. The CDR3 bases are TGTGCCAGCAGCCCGGACTTTGACTCCTACAATGAGCAGTTCTTC. Its protein product is CASSPDFDSYNEQFF. This chain joins TRBV11-3 and TRBJ2-1; tentatively, D is TRBD2 (5 bases). The germline V gene encodes CDR1 SGHNT and CDR2 YENEEA. Trimming took 5 bases from V and 0 from J, leaving 11 bases between them. The CDR3 totals 15 residues. The variable domain in full, completed from reference TRBV11-3 and TRBJ2-1, reads EAGVVQSPRYKIIEKKQPVAFWCNPISGHNTLYWYLQNLGQGPELLIRYENEEAVDDSQLPKDRFSAERLKGVDSTLKIQPAELGDSAVYLCASSPDFDSYNEQFFGPGTRLTVL.

The chain carries TRBV30 and TRBJ1-2; 12 positions match TRBD1. CDR1 GTSNPN and CDR2 SVGIG come from the germline V gene (reference sequence). The V and J ends lost 0 bases and 5 bases, in that order; junction bases with no gene match: 1. There are 14 residues in the CDR3. CDR3 region: CAWSVGQGAYGYTF. The CDR3 DNA reads TGTGCCTGGAGTGTGGGACAGGGGGCGTATGGCTACACCTTC.

The chain recombines TRBV28 with TRBJ1-2; D is ambiguous. The germline CDR1 and CDR2 sequences are MDHEN and SYDVKM. Trimming pared 1 base from V and 4 bases from J, leaving 10 bases between. The CDR3 is 14 amino acids. The CDR3 region has the DNA TGTGCCAGCAGTTTATCGGAGGGATCCTATGGCTACACCTTC. Translation: CASSLSEGSYGYTF.

In DNA, the CDR3 is TGTGCCAGCACCGCCGGGGGGGTCGGCACTGAAGCTTTCTTT. This codes for CASTAGGVGTEAFF. The chain couples TRBV28 to TRBJ1-1; a possible D gene is TRBD1 (5 bases). Germline loops: CDR1 MDHEN, CDR2 SYDVKM. The ends were cut back, 7 bases at V and 4 bases at J, with 16 bases in the middle. The CDR3 length is 14 residues.

This clone was seen many times. This chain joins TRBV19 and TRBJ1-1, with D unresolved. Trimming removed 3 bases from V and 5 bases from J, with 13 bases in between. The germline V gene encodes CDR1 LNHDA and CDR2 SQIVND (reference sequence). There are 14 residues in the CDR3. In nucleotides, the CDR3 is TGTGCCAGTAGTATCATATCGGGGTGGACTGAAGCTTTCTTT. It yields the protein CASSIISGWTEAFF.

The chain links TRBV9 to TRBJ1-3, with D possibly matching TRBD1 (6 bases). The germline V gene encodes CDR1 SGDLS and CDR2 YYNGEE. The CDR3 runs 14 residues. V was pared by 0 bases and J by 2 bases, with 6 bases between. In nucleotides, the CDR3 is TGTGCCAGCAGCGTAGGGGGGCCTGGAAACACCATATATTTT. Translation: CASSVGGPGNTIYF.

The chain joins TRBV12-3 or TRBV12-4 to TRBJ2-7, with D tentatively TRBD2 (6 bases). The V gene lost 6 bases and the J gene lost 6 bases, with 15 bases spanning the gap. There are 13 residues in the CDR3. Written as DNA, the CDR3 is TGTGCCAGCAGCCAACGGGAGTATGCCGAGCAGTACTTC. Translation: CASSQREYAEQYF.

V and J are TRBV5-6 and TRBJ1-2, with TRBD1 identical over 11 bases. The CDR3 is 16 residues long. Germline V gene data show CDR1 as SGHDT and CDR2 as YYEEEE. V dropped 4 bases and J dropped 4; count of bases not matched to a gene: 9. The CDR3 DNA reads as TGTGCCAGCAGCCCGAGGACAGGGGGCGGCAGCTATGGCTACACCTTC. Amino acids: CASSPRTGGGSYGYTF.

This clone was seen once. The genes are TRBV11-2 and TRBJ2-7, with D unclear. The length of the CDR3 is 15 residues. CDR1 is SGHAT, CDR2 FQNNGV, per germline. Between the trimmed V and J ends, which lost 1 base and 3 bases, there was a span of 13 bases. CDR3 nucleotides: TGTGCCAGCAGCTTAGCCCAAGCTTATTTCTACGAGCAGTACTTC. It translates to CASSLAQAYFYEQYF.

This clone was recorded a few times. J is TRBJ1-1 and V is TRBV5-1, with 7 bases identical to TRBD1. The CDR3 covers 14 residues. Germline CDR1 SGHRS, CDR2 YFSETQ. V dropped 3 bases and J dropped 1; count of bases not matched to a gene: 3. DNA of the CDR3: TGCGCCAGCAGCTGGGGGACAGCGAACACTGAAGCTTTCTTT. Translating gives CASSWGTANTEAFF.

This chain connects TRBV6-1 to TRBJ2-1; D possibly corresponds to TRBD2 (5 bases). Between the trimmed V and J ends, which lost 0 bases and 4 bases, there was a span of 19 bases. The CDR3 loop spans 18 amino acids. Per germline, CDR1 MNHNS and CDR2 SASEGT. The CDR3: CASSEAEKRGRPYNEQFF. For the CDR3, the DNA is TGTGCCAGCAGTGAAGCAGAGAAACGGGGAAGACCTTACAATGAGCAGTTCTTC.